This TCR beta chain stems from a study of blood T cell repertoires in COVID-19. Sequenced by immunoSEQ multiplex PCR; TCRdb stores in-frame clones only, minus some. The sample holds 200,000 or so clones, about 88% seen once. Trimming removed 3 bases from V and 0 bases from J, with 12 bases in between. This CDR3 has 16 residues. The germline CDR1 and CDR2 sequences are LGHNA and YSLEER. The chain uses TRBV4-3 and TRBJ2-1; perhaps TRBD1 as D (5 bases). Material: PBMCs or T cells enriched from blood (not recorded which). The TCR sequence derives from a woman younger than 45 who had recovered from COVID-19. This chain's CDR3 is CASSHDRVPSYNEQFF. The CDR3 DNA follows: TGCGCCAGCAGCCACGACAGAGTCCCCTCCTACAATGAGCAGTTCTTC.